This T cell receptor (beta chain) was sequenced for a study of human T cells and chemical hapten exposure. Looking at the study overall: The study traced per-sample TCR yield variation mainly to small differences in pooled library volumes.

Study-level results: DPC sensitization left the count of TCRs above 1 in 1000 unchanged.

The study used a library that attached unique molecular identifiers to individual cDNA molecules. In the source study's methods: A per-sample median of around 100,000 TCRs was observed, with a range of about 20,000 to 690,600. TCRdb redid the calling of the RACE reads with MiXCR, one entry per CDR3 protein. The V and J calls were not made by the authors but by TCRdb's processing. The data show around 130,000 distinct CDR3 sequences, with roughly 9% seen just once and roughly 1.8% held by the top ten. Time point in this sample: healthy volunteer bleed at 2 weeks. Researchers extracted total RNA from unfractionated whole blood. The sample holds a few counts of this clonotype. Its antigen is unknown. The trim removed 3 bases at V and 7 bases at J, leaving 6 bases unmatched. The CDR3 has 14 residues.

Sequencing was carried out using whole blood. This receptor was obtained from a male donor in good health. Some clones in this sample may be carry-over from other donors' samples. The chain combines TRBV12-3 or TRBV12-4 with TRBJ1-2; 9 bases line up with TRBD1. The CDR3 DNA sequence: TGTGCCAGCAGTTTCACAGGGGGCCCACGTGGCTACACCTTC. This sequence encodes CASSFTGGPRGYTF.